This TCR beta chain was recovered during a study of cytomegalovirus exposure and HLA in healthy donors. Study-wide points: Highest at DRB1 and lowest at HLA-C, TCR association rates differed among HLA loci in a later analysis. Most observed TCR sequences were rare, whereas some public TCRs were detected in many donors. A few chains linked to CMV were shown in vitro to be specific for CMV antigens. In a later analysis, TCR beta V- and J-gene trimming showed a link to a missense DCLRE1C variant.

The germline V gene has CDR1 LGHNT and CDR2 FRNRAP. V was trimmed by 6 bases and J by 6 bases, leaving 11 bases between them. CDR3 size: 12 residues. PCR involved 60 Vbeta and 13 Jbeta primers. Assay used: immunoSEQ multiplex PCR; TCRdb lists only in-frame clones, some missing. The table records some 90,000 clones, over 60% of them present only once. In regard to this clone: Antigen specificity is unknown.

The sequence derives from a man between 40 and 49 years old in good health and CMV-seronegative. The chain uses TRBV12-5 and TRBJ1-1; no definite D call. Sequenced sample: PBMCs. This CDR3 is CASGFLAAEAFF. The CDR3 DNA is TGTGCTAGTGGCTTTCTGGCCGCTGAAGCTTTCTTT.